A selection of T cell receptor beta chains follows, all from one sample in a study of T cell responses to AZD1222 COVID-19 vaccine. The method was immunoSEQ multiplex PCR; TCRdb's version includes in-frame clones alone and lacks a portion of them. The data show around 50,000 clones, with about 88% seen just once and 10% held by the top ten. This specimen was peripheral blood, taken on day 0 of AZD1222 vaccination. The receptors stem from an adult in good health. The CDR3 runs from the conserved cysteine through the conserved F or W. Each record gives: J gene, clone size, V gene, D gene, CDR3 DNA, CDR3 protein. D genes are given only for firm matches. The listing skips clone size in some rows; elsewhere it reads once, few, many or a size class.

>TRBJ1-2|-|TRBV4-1|-
TGCGCCAGCAGCCAGCGGGGCAGGGAATATGTCTATGGCTACACCTTC
CASSQRGREYVYGYTF
>TRBJ1-5|-|TRBV19|-
TGTGCCAGTAGTCAGGGGCACAATCAGCCCCAGCATTTT
CASSQGHNQPQHF
>TRBJ2-7|-|TRBV11-2|-
TGTGCCAGCAGCTTAAAGCCCCTGGGGAGTCTGGTCGAGCAGTACTTC
CASSLKPLGSLVEQYF
>TRBJ1-2|-|TRBV5-1|-
TGCGCCAGCAGCTTGGGACAGCCTGATGGCTACACCTTC
CASSLGQPDGYTF
>TRBJ1-2|-|TRBV12-3/TRBV12-4|-
TGTGCCAGCAGTCGGGGATATGGCTACACCTTC
CASSRGYGYTF
>TRBJ1-2|-|TRBV30|-
TGTGCCTGGAGTGTAGGCCCCATAGTCGCTAACTATGGCTACACCTTC
CAWSVGPIVANYGYTF
>TRBJ1-2|-|TRBV3-1/TRBV3-2|-
TGTGCCAGCAGCCAAGTTGGAGGGGACAATCCCGGCGGCTACACCTTC
CASSQVGGDNPGGYTF
>TRBJ1-2|-|TRBV7-2|-
TGTGCCAGCACCATACAGGGAAACTATGGCTACACCTTC
CASTIQGNYGYTF
>TRBJ2-7|-|TRBV19|TRBD1
TGTGCCAGTAGACTGGACAGGGGACTCGGCGAGCAGTACTTC
CASRLDRGLGEQYF
>TRBJ1-5|-|TRBV7-2|-
TGTGCCAGCAGCTTAGGCGGCAGGGCCAATTATCGGTCCCAGCATTTT
CASSLGGRANYRSQHF
>TRBJ2-2|-|TRBV3-1/TRBV3-2|TRBD2
TGTGCCAGCAGCCAGCCCGGGGGGGCCATCGGGGAGCTGTTTTTT
CASSQPGGAIGELFF
>TRBJ2-1|-|TRBV6-5|-
TGTGCCAGCACCGCGGGACAGCTCAATGAGCAGTTCTTC
CASTAGQLNEQFF
>TRBJ2-3|-|TRBV5-1|-
TGCGCCAGCAGCCCCCGGACAGTGAGCTTCACAGATACGCAGTATTTT
CASSPRTVSFTDTQYF
>TRBJ1-6|-|TRBV19|-
TGTGCCAGTAGTATGGACCTCCAGGGACCCCTCCACTTT
CASSMDLQGPLHF
>TRBJ2-7|-|TRBV7-9|TRBD1
TGTGCCAGCAGCCCCGGGACAGCCGTTCAGTACTTC
CASSPGTAVQYF
>TRBJ2-1|-|TRBV10-2|TRBD1
TGCGCCAGCAGTGATAGGGGGGGACAGGGGCGCAATGAGCAGTTCTTC
CASSDRGGQGRNEQFF
>TRBJ1-5|many|TRBV2|TRBD1
TGTGCCAGCAGAGGACAGGGTGGGTGGCAGCCCCAGCATTTT
CASRGQGGWQPQHF
>TRBJ1-5|-|TRBV15|-
TGTGCCACCAGCATAAGCCCGGGCCAGCCCCAGCATTTT
CATSISPGQPQHF
>TRBJ2-4|-|TRBV2|TRBD1
TGTGCCAGCAATCAGCAGGGGGCCAGGGCCAAAAACATTCAGTACTTC
CASNQQGARAKNIQYF
>TRBJ1-2|-|TRBV11-2|-
TGTGCCAGCAGCTTAGAACCGGTCTATGGCTACACCTTC
CASSLEPVYGYTF
>TRBJ2-6|-|TRBV19|-
TGTGCCAGTAGTATAGATACAGGGTCCGGGGCCAACGTCCTGACTTTC
CASSIDTGSGANVLTF
>TRBJ2-5|-|TRBV6-5|TRBD2
TGTGCCAGCAGCAGTAGCGGGAGTGCGGAGACCCAGTACTTC
CASSSSGSAETQYF
>TRBJ2-3|-|TRBV25-1|TRBD2
TGTGCCAGCAGTCTTCTAGCGGGGGCGAGCGCAGATACGCAGTATTTT
CASSLLAGASADTQYF
>TRBJ1-3|-|TRBV7-2|-
TGTGCCAGCAGCTTTAGTGGGGGGCGGTTTGGCTCTGGAAACACCATATATTTT
CASSFSGGRFGSGNTIYF
>TRBJ2-5|-|TRBV9|-
TGTGCCAGCAGCGTAGACGGGGCGACCGGTGTGGAGACCCAGTACTTC
CASSVDGATGVETQYF
>TRBJ1-1|-|TRBV5-1|TRBD1
TGCGCCAGCAACCCAGGACAGGGAGAAGCTTTCTTC
CASNPGQGEAFF
>TRBJ2-5|-|TRBV19|-
TGTGCCAGTAGTTCACAAGAGACCCAGTACTTC
CASSSQETQYF
>TRBJ2-3|once|TRBV18|-
TGTGCCAGCTCACCACTCGGGCGGGGGCGCCAAGGAGATACGCAGTATTTT
CASSPLGRGRQGDTQYF